This is a list of T cell receptor beta chains from one sample in a study of lymphopenia after photon versus proton radiotherapy. The table came from immunoSEQ multiplex PCR; TCRdb's copy has only in-frame clones and leaves some out. The profile shows more than 80,000 clones, around four fifths of them singletons. Source: peripheral blood, taken from a patient treated with proton-based radiotherapy. The source is a man aged 60-69 years with pancreatic cancer. The CDR3 runs from the conserved cysteine through the conserved F or W. D genes are given only for firm matches. Clone size appears in some rows only: once, few, many, or a class for an expanded clone.

clone_size j_call v_call d_call cdr3_nt cdr3_aa
. TRBJ1-5 TRBV7-8 . TGTGCCAGCAGCCCCCGGTCGGATCAGCCCCAGCATTTT CASSPRSDQPQHF
. TRBJ2-6 TRBV5-6 . TGTGCCAGCAGCTTGAGGGGACACCCGTCTGGGGCCAACGTCCTGACTTTC CASSLRGHPSGANVLTF
. TRBJ2-3 TRBV5-1 TRBD2 TGCGCCAGCAGCTTGACTAGCGGCACAGATACGCAGTATTTT CASSLTSGTDTQYF
. TRBJ1-1 TRBV6-5 . TGTGCCAGCAGTCAAGGGGTTCCCCGGTACACTGAAGCTTTCTTT CASSQGVPRYTEAFF
once TRBJ1-5 TRBV6-5 TRBD1 TGTGCCAGCAGTCTTGGACAGGCCATCTCACCCCAGCATTTT CASSLGQAISPQHF
. TRBJ2-7 TRBV30 . TGTGCCTGGAGACCGTGGGACTTCTCCTACGAGCAGTACTTC CAWRPWDFSYEQYF
. TRBJ2-1 TRBV6-1 TRBD2 TGTGCCAGCAGTGAACTAGCGGGAGTGGGTGAGCAGTTCTTC CASSELAGVGEQFF
. TRBJ2-7 TRBV28 . TGTGCCAGCAGCCGGGGACCCGTAGGCTACGAGCAGTACTTC CASSRGPVGYEQYF
. TRBJ2-5 TRBV2 . TGTGCCAGCAGTGGAGGGGGAGGAGAGACCCAGTACTTC CASSGGGGETQYF
few TRBJ2-1 TRBV9 TRBD2 TGTGCCAGCACCGCTCGACAACTAGCGGGAGACCTCAATGAGCAGTTCTTC CASTARQLAGDLNEQFF
. TRBJ1-2 TRBV5-1 . TGCGCCAGCAGGGATAATCCGACTAACTATGGCTACACCTTC CASRDNPTNYGYTF
. TRBJ2-1 TRBV6-5 TRBD1 TGTGCCAGCAGGCCACAGGGGGCGAGGAATGAGCAGTTCTTC CASRPQGARNEQFF